Listed below are T cell receptor beta chains from one sample, sequenced in a study of a mutant IDH1 vaccine in newly diagnosed glioma. The protocol was immunoSEQ multiplex PCR, while the TCRdb copy is restricted to in-frame clones and leaves out a portion. Here the sample spans under 65,000 clones, approximately 80% being singletons. This specimen was PBMCs, taken from a glioma patient treated with radiotherapy, temozolomide or both. These receptors all stem from a man aged 18 to 29 with glioma. Each CDR3 is given with its conserved first and last residue. The D gene is left open where the match is weak. Rows give clone size only sometimes, using once, few, many, or a class for an expanded clone.

cdr3_nt cdr3_aa v_call d_call j_call clone_size
TGTGCCACCAGTTCCAACTTACAGGCCCTGTCCTACGAGCAGTACTTC CATSSNLQALSYEQYF TRBV5-6 . TRBJ2-7 .
TGTGCCTGGAGTGGACAGGGGGGCTTTAATGAAAAACTGTTTTTT CAWSGQGGFNEKLFF TRBV30 TRBD1 TRBJ1-4 .
TGTGCCAGCTCTCAAGGGACAAACACTGAAGCTTTCTTT CASSQGTNTEAFF TRBV18 . TRBJ1-1 .
TGCAGCGTTGATCTGGGATTTTCCTACGAGCAGTACTTC CSVDLGFSYEQYF TRBV29-1 . TRBJ2-7 .
TGCGCCAGCAGCGCCCAGACTAGTTCCGATACGCAGTATTTT CASSAQTSSDTQYF TRBV5-1 . TRBJ2-3 .
TGTGCCAGCAGTTTGGGACAGTCTATCTATGGCTACACCTTC CASSLGQSIYGYTF TRBV6-5 TRBD1 TRBJ1-2 .
TGTGCCAGCTTTGGAGGGGAAATGAACACTGAAGCTTTCTTT CASFGGEMNTEAFF TRBV25-1 . TRBJ1-1 .
TGCGCCAGCAGCTTGTCCGTCCCAGGTTCCTCTGGGGCCAACGTCCTGACTTTC CASSLSVPGSSGANVLTF TRBV5-1 . TRBJ2-6 .
TGTGCCAGCAGTTCTACTCCCCATACGCAGTATTTT CASSSTPHTQYF TRBV2 . TRBJ2-3 few
TGTGCCAGCAGTGATTTACAGGCTGGGGCCGATGAGCAGTTCTTC CASSDLQAGADEQFF TRBV6-1 . TRBJ2-1 .
TGTGCCAGCAGCCTAGGACTAGCGGGGGGGCAAGAGACCCAGTACTTC CASSLGLAGGQETQYF TRBV13 TRBD2 TRBJ2-5 .
TGTGCCAGCAGTGAAACAACCGGAGGCGGGACAGGGTCCCGCGGGCAGTACTTC CASSETTGGGTGSRGQYF TRBV6-1 TRBD1 TRBJ2-7 .
TGTGCCAGCAGTTATAGGGGGGTTCATTTGGAGTACACCTTC CASSYRGVHLEYTF TRBV6-5 . TRBJ1-2 few
TGCGCCAGCAGCCAAGTAACAGCGAACACTGAAGCTTTCTTT CASSQVTANTEAFF TRBV4-1 . TRBJ1-1 few
TGTGCCAGCAGCTACTACAGGGGTCGGGAAAAACTGTTTTTT CASSYYRGREKLFF TRBV5-6 TRBD1 TRBJ1-4 .
TGTGCCAGCAGCTCGACGCTGACAGGGGACATGAACACTGAAGCTTTCTTT CASSSTLTGDMNTEAFF TRBV7-9 TRBD1 TRBJ1-1 .
TGTGCCTGGACCACCCCCGTGGGAGGGTCGGGTAATGAGCAGTTCTTC CAWTTPVGGSGNEQFF TRBV30 TRBD2 TRBJ2-1 .
TGCGCCAGCAGCCAAGAGGCTAGCGGGGGGCAATACAATGAGCAGTTCTTC CASSQEASGGQYNEQFF TRBV4-3 TRBD2 TRBJ2-1 medium-sized
TGTGCCAGCAGACCAGGGATGAGCTCCTATAATTCACCCCTCCACTTT CASRPGMSSYNSPLHF TRBV14 . TRBJ1-6 .